This T cell receptor (beta chain) was recorded in a study of beta chain features in type 1 diabetes. Study at large: No patient-donor differences in age, gender, total cells or subset yield.

This clone occurred a few times. The antigen is not known. Of the isolated RNA, all was reverse transcribed, and so the sequenced material was expressed TCRB transcripts. The study sequenced naive, central memory and regulatory T cell samples to an average of about 3.9 million reads. This table comes from immunoSEQ multiplex PCR, and its TCRdb copy is limited to in-frame clones, with some not included. The sample holds approximately 240,000 clones, 16% seen once. General study results and limits: When cDNA is sequenced, cells with high TCR expression could be over-represented. Across all four CD4+ subsets, people with type 1 diabetes showed modestly shorter TCRB CDR3s. There was no resolution here of whether HLA type influences TCRB rearrangement.

Sequencing was carried out using naive CD4+ T cells from blood. This TCR was recovered from a man aged 25-40 years with type 1 diabetes.

The CDR3, as DNA: TGTGCCAGCAGTTTAGGCGGGAGGATCTACAATGAGCAGTTCTTC. Translated: CASSLGGRIYNEQFF. The chain links TRBV28 to TRBJ2-1; 8 nucleotides line up with TRBD2. The CDR3 consists of 15 residues. The germline gives CDR1 MDHEN, CDR2 SYDVKM. J was trimmed by 3 bases and V by 2 bases; bases with no gene match: 3.